A single sample gave rise to the 19 T cell receptor beta chains below, sequenced in a study of T cell responses to AZD1222 COVID-19 vaccine. TCRdb keeps only in-frame clones here, not all; method: immunoSEQ multiplex PCR. The repertoire holds about 140,000 clones, with around 90% as singletons. Sequencing used peripheral blood, obtained on day 0 of AZD1222 vaccination. Receptors originate from an adult in good health.

The genes are TRBV18 and TRBJ1-6, with D possibly being TRBD1 (5 bases). This CDR3 has 14 amino acids. With 0 bases removed from V and 10 bases from J, the gap between germline ends came to 10 bases. CDR1 is KGHSH and CDR2 is LQKENI in the germline V gene. CDR3 protein: CASSPPSRGSPLHF. The CDR3 bases are TGTGCCAGCTCACCACCAAGCCGGGGCTCACCCCTCCACTTT.

The J gene is TRBJ2-7, the V gene TRBV27, with D perhaps matching TRBD1 or TRBD2 (6 bases each). CDR1 MNHEY and CDR2 SMNVEV come from the germline V gene (reference sequence). The V end lost 6 bases, the J end lost 4 bases, and 22 bases lay between the germline ends. The CDR3 is 16 amino acids. CDR3 sequence (DNA): TGTGCCAGCAGCTCCTCCGGCTGGGGGGCTAGGTACGAGCAGTACTTC. It encodes CASSSSGWGARYEQYF.

The chain carries TRBV28 and TRBJ1-3; D gene unclear. Per the germline V gene, CDR1 is MDHEN and CDR2 is SYDVKM. This CDR3 has 15 amino acids. V lost 3 bases and J lost 0, with 9 bases in between. CDR3 residues: CASSFIWSSGNTIYF. The CDR3 DNA reads TGTGCCAGCAGTTTTATCTGGAGCTCTGGAAACACCATATATTTT.

This clone was seen a handful of times. The chain couples TRBV6-1 to TRBJ1-1; D remains ambiguous. Germline loops: CDR1 MNHNS, CDR2 SASEGT. This CDR3 spans 15 amino acids. V gave up 2 bases and J gave up 5 bases, with 15 bases separating them. This chain's CDR3 is CASSELEASGTEAFF. The DNA for the CDR3 is TGTGCCAGCAGTGAATTGGAAGCATCGGGGACTGAAGCTTTCTTT.

The rearrangement joins TRBV9 to TRBJ1-1; 7 bases map to TRBD1. CDR1 SGDLS and CDR2 YYNGEE come from the germline V gene. CDR3 size: 14 residues. V was clipped by 0 bases and J by 6 bases; unmatched bases: 5. This CDR3 is CASSVGHRGAEAFF. The CDR3 bases are TGTGCCAGCAGCGTAGGGCACAGGGGAGCTGAAGCTTTCTTT.

The chain combines TRBV19 with TRBJ1-1, with 8 bases aligning to TRBD1. Germline V CDR1 and CDR2: LNHDA, SQIVND (reference sequence). The trim removed 9 bases at V and 5 bases at J, leaving 8 bases unmatched. The CDR3 covers 13 residues. CDR3 coding DNA: TGTGCCAGCCGGACAGGGTCTGGTACTGAAGCTTTCTTT. Translating gives CASRTGSGTEAFF. The variable domain in full, completed from reference TRBV19 and TRBJ1-1, reads DGGITQSPKYLFRKEGQNVTLSCEQNLNHDAMYWYRQDPGQGLRLIYYSQIVNDFQKGDIAEGYSVSREKKESFPLTVTSAQKNPTAFYLCASRTGSGTEAFFGQGTRLTVV.

The chain links TRBV20-1 to TRBJ2-7, with D unresolved. V shed 2 bases and J shed 0 bases, with 2 bases lying between them. The V gene's germline CDR1 is DFQATT and CDR2 SNEGSKA (reference sequence). The CDR3 spans 11 residues. The chain's CDR3 is CSARSSYEQYF. For the CDR3, the DNA is TGCAGTGCTAGAAGCTCCTACGAGCAGTACTTC.

The chain joins TRBV5-1 to TRBJ1-2, with a tentative D call TRBD1 (5 bases). Germline CDR1 reads SGHRS; CDR2 reads YFSETQ. The CDR3 is made up of 15 amino acids. V lost 0 bases and J 0 bases, leaving 9 bases between the germline ends. The chain's CDR3 is CASSLVREANYGYTF. The CDR3 region has the DNA TGCGCCAGCAGCTTGGTCAGGGAAGCTAACTATGGCTACACCTTC.

This clone was counted between two and nine times. The V gene is TRBV19, the J gene TRBJ1-2, with TRBD1 as a possible D gene (5 bases). CDR3 length equals 14 residues. V shed 5 bases and J shed 6 bases, with 16 bases lying between them. Germline V gene data show CDR1 as LNHDA and CDR2 as SQIVND (reference sequence). This chain's CDR3 is CASSWGRVSDGYTF. The CDR3 nucleotides read TGTGCCAGTAGTTGGGGCAGGGTGTCCGATGGCTACACCTTC.

The CDR3 nucleotides are TGTGCCAGTAGTATAGGAAGCTCTGGAAACACCATATATTTT. Its protein is CASSIGSSGNTIYF. The V call is TRBV19, the J call TRBJ1-3; D uncertain. Germline V gene lookup returns CDR1 LNHDA and CDR2 SQIVND (reference sequence). This CDR3 spans 14 amino acids. V lost 1 base and J 0 bases, leaving 4 bases between the germline ends.

The gene calls are TRBV2 and TRBJ1-2; D remains ambiguous. V lost 3 bases and J 3 bases, leaving 14 bases between the germline ends. Germline values: CDR1 SNHLY, CDR2 FYNNEI. This CDR3 is 15 amino acids long. CDR3 sequence (DNA): TGTGCCAGCAGTGAGGGGTCAGTAAGCTACTATGGCTACACCTTC. Protein sequence: CASSEGSVSYYGYTF. Drawing the rest from reference TRBV2 and TRBJ1-2, the complete variable domain is EPEVTQTPSHQVTQMGQEVILRCVPISNHLYFYWYRQILGQKVEFLVSFYNNEISEKSEIFDDQFSVERPDGSNFTLKIRSTKLEDSAMYFCASSEGSVSYYGYTFGSGTRLTVV.

The J gene is TRBJ1-2, the V gene TRBV6-5, with TRBD1 matching over 7 bases. The trim removed 5 bases at V and 6 bases at J, leaving 3 bases unmatched. The CDR3 length is 12 residues. The germline V gene has CDR1 MNHEY and CDR2 SVGAGI. CDR3 DNA: TGTGCCAGCAGTCGACAGGGAGATGGCTACACCTTC. It codes for CASSRQGDGYTF.

This chain uses TRBV5-4 with TRBJ1-4; perhaps TRBD1 as D (6 bases). The V end lost 4 bases, the J end lost 3 bases, and 13 bases lay between the germline ends. Per germline, CDR1 SGHNT and CDR2 YYREEE (reference sequence). The CDR3 length is 15 residues. CDR3: CASSTTGRANEKLFF. CDR3 coding DNA: TGTGCCAGCAGCACTACAGGGAGAGCTAATGAAAAACTGTTTTTT.

This clone has just one count. This chain links TRBV19 with TRBJ1-5; D is possibly TRBD1 (5 bases). Germline-derived CDR1 and CDR2 are LNHDA and SQIVND (reference sequence). This CDR3 has 15 amino acids. Trimming took off 4 bases at V and 0 bases at J, with 10 bases between the two ends. CDR3 amino acids: CASSNTGDSNQPQHF. DNA for the CDR3: TGTGCCAGTAGTAATACAGGAGATAGCAATCAGCCCCAGCATTTT.

The genes are TRBV6-5 and TRBJ1-6; TRBD1 matches at 8 bases. Trimming removed 6 bases from V and 2 bases from J; junction bases left unmatched: 3. CDR3 length: 15 residues. The germline gives CDR1 MNHEY, CDR2 SVGAGI. The CDR3 sequence: CASSPGQAYNSPLHF. As DNA, the CDR3 is TGTGCCAGCAGCCCGGGACAGGCCTATAATTCACCCCTCCACTTT.

The chain recombines TRBV4-3 with TRBJ2-7; tentatively, D is TRBD1 or TRBD2 (5 bases each). V dropped 0 bases and J dropped 6 bases, with 9 bases sitting between them. The CDR3 loop spans 13 amino acids. From germline, CDR1 is LGHNA and CDR2 YSLEER. The CDR3 DNA reads as TGCGCCAGCAGCCAAGATACGGGGCTCGAGCAGTACTTC. Its translation: CASSQDTGLEQYF.

The chain employs TRBV6-4 and TRBJ2-7, with 8 bases lining up with TRBD1. This CDR3 is 14 amino acids long. V gave up 6 bases and J gave up 2 bases; unmatched junction bases: 6. CDR1 and CDR2 from the germline V gene are MRHNA and SNTAGT. CDR3 loop: CASSRDRNTYEQYF. The DNA for the CDR3 is TGTGCCAGCAGCCGGGACAGGAACACCTACGAGCAGTACTTC.

This clone was counted a few times. The V gene is TRBV5-1, the J gene TRBJ2-5, with D possibly matching TRBD2 (5 bases). Germline V lookup: CDR1 SGHRS, CDR2 YFSETQ. The germline V and J ends were trimmed by 4 bases and 2 bases, with 18 bases remaining between them. The length of the CDR3 is 16 residues. CDR3 nucleotides: TGCGCCAGCAGCATGGTGCTAGCCGGATTACAAGAGACCCAGTACTTC. Its translation: CASSMVLAGLQETQYF.

The CDR3 DNA follows: TGTGCCTGGAGATTTGAAGGGATCTTTAGGAACACTGAAGCTTTCTTT. Translated: CAWRFEGIFRNTEAFF. The chain employs TRBV30 and TRBJ1-1, with unresolved D. Germline loops: CDR1 GTSNPN, CDR2 SVGIG (reference sequence). The ends were cut back, 3 bases at V and 1 base at J, with 18 bases in the middle. CDR3 length: 16 amino acids.